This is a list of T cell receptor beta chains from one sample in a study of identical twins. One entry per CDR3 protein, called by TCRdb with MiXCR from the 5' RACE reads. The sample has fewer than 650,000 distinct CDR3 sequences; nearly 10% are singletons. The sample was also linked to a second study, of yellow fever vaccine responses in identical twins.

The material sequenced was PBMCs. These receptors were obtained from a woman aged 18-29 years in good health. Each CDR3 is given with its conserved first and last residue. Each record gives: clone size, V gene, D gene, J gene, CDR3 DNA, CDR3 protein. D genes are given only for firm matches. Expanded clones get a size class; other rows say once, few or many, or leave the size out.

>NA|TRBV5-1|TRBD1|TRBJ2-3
TGCGCCAGCAAGACAGGGGGTCTGGATACGCAGTATTTT
CASKTGGLDTQYF
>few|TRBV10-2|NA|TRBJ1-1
TGCGCCAGCACCCCCCGGGGGATTCGGAACACTGAAGCTTTCTTT
CASTPRGIRNTEAFF
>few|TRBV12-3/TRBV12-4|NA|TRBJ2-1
TGTGCCAGCAGTTCCTGGCGTTATGAGCAGTTCTTC
CASSSWRYEQFF
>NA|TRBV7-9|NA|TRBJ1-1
TGTGCCAGCAGGCCTAATCTGACAGTCAGGAAAGCTTTCTTT
CASRPNLTVRKAFF
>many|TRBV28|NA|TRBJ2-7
TGTGCCAGCAGTTTTACCTACGAGCAGTACTTC
CASSFTYEQYF
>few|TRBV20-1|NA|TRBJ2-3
TGCAGTGCTCCCGACAATACAGATACGCAGTATTTT
CSAPDNTDTQYF
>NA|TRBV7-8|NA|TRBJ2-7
TGTGCCAGCAGGGATTCTCACGAGCAGTACTTC
CASRDSHEQYF
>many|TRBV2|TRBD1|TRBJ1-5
TGTGCCAGCAGTTCACAGGGGGCGCCGCCCCAGCATTTT
CASSSQGAPPQHF
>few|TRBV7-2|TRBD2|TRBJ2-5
TGTGCCAGCAGCCCGCGAGCAACTAGCGGGGGGCGCGAGACCCAGTACTTC
CASSPRATSGGRETQYF
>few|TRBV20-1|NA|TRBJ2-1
TGCAGTGCTAGAGATCCTGGCGGCATCTCCTACAATGAGCAGTTCTTC
CSARDPGGISYNEQFF
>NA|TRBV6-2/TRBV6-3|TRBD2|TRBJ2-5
TGTGCCAGCAGTTACCGGGAGGAAGAGACCCAGTACTTC
CASSYREEETQYF
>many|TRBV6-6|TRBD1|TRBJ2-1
TGTGCCAGCAGCCCTCAGGGGGCCTACAATGAGCAGTTCTTC
CASSPQGAYNEQFF
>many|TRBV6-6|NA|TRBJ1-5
TGTGCCAGCAGTTTTAGTAGCAATCAGCCCCAGCATTTT
CASSFSSNQPQHF
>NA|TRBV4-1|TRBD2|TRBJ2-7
TGCGCCAGCAGCCAAGGACTAGCGGAGACCTACGAGCAGTACTTC
CASSQGLAETYEQYF
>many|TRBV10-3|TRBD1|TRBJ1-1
TGTGCCATCAGTGCCGGACAGGGGAACACTGAAGCTTTCTTT
CAISAGQGNTEAFF
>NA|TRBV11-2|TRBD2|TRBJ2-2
TGTGCCAGCAGCCCGGGACTAGCGGGATGGACCGGGGAGCTGTTTTTT
CASSPGLAGWTGELFF
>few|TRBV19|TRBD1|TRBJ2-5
TGTGCCAGTAGTATCGGGACAGGTGGTATCGAGACCCAGTACTTC
CASSIGTGGIETQYF
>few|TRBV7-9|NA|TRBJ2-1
TGTGCCAGCAGCTCCAGGGATGGAACCTACAATGAGCAGTTCTTC
CASSSRDGTYNEQFF
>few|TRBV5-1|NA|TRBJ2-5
TGCGCCAGCAGCTTGGATGGCAGGGAAAAAGAGACCCAGTACTTC
CASSLDGREKETQYF
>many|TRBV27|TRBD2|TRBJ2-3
TGTGCCAGCACTTCAAAGCGGGGCGATAGCACAGATACGCAGTATTTT
CASTSKRGDSTDTQYF
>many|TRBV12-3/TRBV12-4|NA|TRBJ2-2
TGTGCCAGCAGTCCAGGGACCGGGGAGCTGTTTTTT
CASSPGTGELFF
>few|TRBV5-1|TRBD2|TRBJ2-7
TGCGCCAGCAGCCCGAGGACTAGCGGGGTCACCTACGAGCAGTACTTC
CASSPRTSGVTYEQYF
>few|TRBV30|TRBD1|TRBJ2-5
TGTGCCTGGAGTGCGACAGGGGTCCAGTACTTC
CAWSATGVQYF
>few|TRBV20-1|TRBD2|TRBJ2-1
TGCAGTGCCCAATCGGGACTAAGGGTGGAGCAGTTCTTC
CSAQSGLRVEQFF
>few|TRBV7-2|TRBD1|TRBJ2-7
TGTGCCAGCAGCTACGGACAGGGGGCGAGCGAGCAGTACTTC
CASSYGQGASEQYF
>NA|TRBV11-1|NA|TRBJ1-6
TGTGCCAGCAGCTGGGCCCAGGGCGGTAATTCACCCCTCCACTTT
CASSWAQGGNSPLHF
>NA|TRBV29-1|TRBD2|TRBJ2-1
TGCAGCCCGGCTGGACTAGCGGGGGGTGAGCAGTTCTTC
CSPAGLAGGEQFF
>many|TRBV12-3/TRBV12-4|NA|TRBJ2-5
TGTGCCAGCAGACTCAATAGTCACAACCAAGAGACCCAGTACTTC
CASRLNSHNQETQYF